The entry below gives a single TCR beta chain sequence along with its context. The time point was: peripheral blood 6 weeks after treatment start. The entry originates in a study of PD-L1 blockade in urothelial cancer. Background on the study: Analyses were performed on blood at 3 weeks after treatment start (the second dose) and at 6 weeks. T cells numbered a median of around 140,000 in the blood samples.

The V segment lost 2 bases and the J segment 8 bases; nucleotides outside the gene matches: 8. Germline V gene sequence: CDR1 SGHNT, CDR2 YENEEA. The CDR3 consists of 15 residues. The table came from immunoSEQ multiplex PCR; TCRdb's copy has only in-frame clones and leaves some out. This sample has around 30,000 clones, with around four fifths found just once. The V call is TRBV11-3, the J call TRBJ2-1; TRBD1 matches 8 bases. This receptor was identified in a man aged 65 to 79 with urothelial cancer. The sample here was PBMCs, taken around atezolizumab (anti-PD-L1) treatment. The CDR3 bases are TGTGCCAGCAGCTTACAGGGGGCATCCGTCTATGAGCAGTTCTTC. Its protein product is CASSLQGASVYEQFF.